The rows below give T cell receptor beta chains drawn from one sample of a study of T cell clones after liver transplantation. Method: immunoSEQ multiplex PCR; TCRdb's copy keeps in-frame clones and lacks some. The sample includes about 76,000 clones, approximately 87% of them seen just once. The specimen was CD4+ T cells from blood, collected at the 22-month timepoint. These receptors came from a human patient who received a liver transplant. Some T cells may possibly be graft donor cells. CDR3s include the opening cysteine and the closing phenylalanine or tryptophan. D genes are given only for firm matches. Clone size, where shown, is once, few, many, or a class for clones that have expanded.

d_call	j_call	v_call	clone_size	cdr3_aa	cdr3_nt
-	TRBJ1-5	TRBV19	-	CATQSRNRLNQPQHF	TGTGCCACCCAAAGCCGCAACAGGCTCAATCAGCCCCAGCATTTT
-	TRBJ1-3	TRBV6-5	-	CASSYLSGNTIYF	TGTGCCAGCAGTTACCTATCTGGAAACACCATATATTTT
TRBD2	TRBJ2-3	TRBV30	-	CAWSSGLAVTDTQYF	TGTGCCTGGAGTTCGGGACTAGCGGTCACAGATACGCAGTATTTT
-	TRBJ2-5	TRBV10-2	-	CASRGVRGRYQETQYF	TGCGCCAGCAGAGGTGTCCGGGGAAGATACCAAGAGACCCAGTACTTC
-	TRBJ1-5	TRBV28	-	CASSLYMEGGQPQHF	TGTGCCAGCAGTTTATACATGGAAGGAGGTCAGCCCCAGCATTTT
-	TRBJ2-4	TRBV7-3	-	CASSLEGGNIQYF	TGTGCCAGCAGCTTAGAGGGGGGCAACATTCAGTACTTC
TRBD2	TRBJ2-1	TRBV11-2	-	CASSPPPGRALGRSEQFF	TGTGCCAGCAGCCCCCCTCCCGGGAGGGCCCTCGGGAGGAGTGAGCAGTTCTTC
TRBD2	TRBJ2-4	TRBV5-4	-	CASSDPAGGPKNIQYF	TGTGCCAGCAGCGACCCAGCGGGGGGGCCCAAAAACATTCAGTACTTC
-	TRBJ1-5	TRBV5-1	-	CASSLGGKQPQHF	TGCGCCAGCAGCTTGGGGGGGAAACAGCCCCAGCATTTT
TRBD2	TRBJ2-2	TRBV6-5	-	CASRPSGGAPGELFF	TGTGCCAGCAGACCTAGCGGGGGGGCCCCCGGGGAGCTGTTTTTT
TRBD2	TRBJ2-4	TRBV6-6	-	CASSYKLAGGRNIQYF	TGTGCCAGCAGTTACAAACTAGCGGGGGGCCGAAACATTCAGTACTTC
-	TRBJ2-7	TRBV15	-	CATSRDSVGPYEQYF	TGTGCCACCAGCAGAGATTCAGTAGGGCCCTACGAGCAGTACTTC
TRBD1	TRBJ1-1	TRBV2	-	CASNGQGGTEAFF	TGTGCCAGTAATGGACAGGGAGGCACTGAAGCTTTCTTT
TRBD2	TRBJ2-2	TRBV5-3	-	CARSKRTSGRGPSNTGELFF	TGTGCCAGAAGCAAAAGGACTAGCGGGAGAGGGCCCTCGAACACCGGGGAGCTGTTTTTT
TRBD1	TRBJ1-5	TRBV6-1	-	CASSESGQGLQPQHF	TGTGCCAGCAGTGAGTCGGGACAGGGTTTACAGCCCCAGCATTTT
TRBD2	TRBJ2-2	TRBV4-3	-	CASSQDSGAANTGELFF	TGCGCCAGCAGCCAGGATAGCGGGGCGGCGAACACCGGGGAGCTGTTTTTT
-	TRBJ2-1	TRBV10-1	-	CASSASSEFF	TGCGCCAGCAGTGCATCTAGCGAGTTCTTC
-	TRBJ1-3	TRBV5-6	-	CASSFGAIGFSGNTIYF	TGTGCCAGCAGTTTTGGGGCCATCGGGTTTTCTGGAAACACCATATATTTT
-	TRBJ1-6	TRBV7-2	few	CASSLEVGNSPLHF	TGTGCCAGCAGCTTAGAGGTCGGGAATTCACCCCTCCACTTT
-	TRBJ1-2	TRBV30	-	CAWKQPSNYGYTF	TGTGCCTGGAAACAGCCCTCTAACTATGGCTACACCTTC
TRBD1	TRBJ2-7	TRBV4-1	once	CASSQGDRATYEQYF	TGCGCCAGCAGCCAAGGGGACAGGGCCACCTACGAGCAGTACTTC
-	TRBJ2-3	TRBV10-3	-	CAISESQGLADTQYF	TGTGCCATCAGTGAGTCGCAGGGACTGGCTGATACGCAGTATTTT
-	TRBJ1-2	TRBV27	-	CASSVGRHNYGYTF	TGTGCCAGCAGTGTCGGTAGGCATAACTATGGCTACACCTTC
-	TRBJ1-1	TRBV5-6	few	CASSLEGRPNTEAFF	TGTGCCAGCAGCTTGGAAGGACGGCCGAACACTGAAGCTTTCTTT
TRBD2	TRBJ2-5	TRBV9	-	CASSVRGREEETQYF	TGTGCCAGCAGCGTACGGGGGAGGGAAGAAGAGACCCAGTACTTC
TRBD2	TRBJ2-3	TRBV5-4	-	CAIRAGGNTDTQYF	TGTGCCATCAGGGCGGGAGGGAACACAGATACGCAGTATTTT
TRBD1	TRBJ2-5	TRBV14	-	CASSSWTGDQETQYF	TGTGCCAGCAGCTCCTGGACAGGGGACCAAGAGACCCAGTACTTC
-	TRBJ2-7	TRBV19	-	CASSRFRQWGLPQLDEQYF	TGTGCCAGTAGTCGCTTTAGGCAGTGGGGACTCCCCCAATTAGACGAGCAGTACTTC
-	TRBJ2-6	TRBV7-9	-	CASSFGAGIGANVLTF	TGTGCCAGCAGCTTCGGAGCAGGGATTGGGGCCAACGTCCTGACTTTC
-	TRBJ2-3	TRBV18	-	CASSPAASGTDTQYF	TGTGCCAGCTCACCAGCGGCGAGTGGTACAGATACGCAGTATTTT
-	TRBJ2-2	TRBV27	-	CASSSRFPLGELFF	TGTGCCAGCAGTTCACGGTTCCCGTTAGGGGAGCTGTTTTTT
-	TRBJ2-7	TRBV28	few	CASLGFEQYF	TGTGCCAGCTTAGGGTTCGAGCAGTACTTC
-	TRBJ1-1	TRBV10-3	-	CAISDQVTEAFF	TGTGCCATCAGTGACCAGGTTACTGAAGCTTTCTTT
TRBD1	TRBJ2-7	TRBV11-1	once	CASSPWTGLSYEQYF	TGTGCCAGCAGCCCGTGGACAGGCCTCTCCTACGAGCAGTACTTC
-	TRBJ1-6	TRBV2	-	CASSVLSSNSPLHF	TGTGCCAGCAGTGTACTCAGCTCCAATTCACCCCTCCACTTT
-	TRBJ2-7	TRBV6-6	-	CASSYTVGYRAEQYF	TGTGCCAGCAGTTACACTGTGGGTTATAGGGCCGAGCAGTACTTC
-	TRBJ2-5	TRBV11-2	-	CASSLLGGGQETQYF	TGTGCCAGCAGCTTGCTAGGGGGGGGCCAAGAGACCCAGTACTTC
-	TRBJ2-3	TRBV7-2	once	CASSLDYPKTPGTDTQYF	TGTGCCAGCAGTCTGGACTACCCGAAAACACCAGGCACAGATACGCAGTATTTT
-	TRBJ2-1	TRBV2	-	CASYGPNEQFF	TGTGCCAGCTACGGACCGAATGAGCAGTTCTTC
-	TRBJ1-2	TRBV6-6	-	CASSYPSGPSYYGYTF	TGTGCCAGCAGTTACCCCTCAGGGCCGTCTTACTATGGCTACACCTTC
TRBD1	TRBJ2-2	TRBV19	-	CASSDRGNTGELFF	TGTGCCAGTAGCGACAGGGGGAACACCGGGGAGCTGTTTTTT